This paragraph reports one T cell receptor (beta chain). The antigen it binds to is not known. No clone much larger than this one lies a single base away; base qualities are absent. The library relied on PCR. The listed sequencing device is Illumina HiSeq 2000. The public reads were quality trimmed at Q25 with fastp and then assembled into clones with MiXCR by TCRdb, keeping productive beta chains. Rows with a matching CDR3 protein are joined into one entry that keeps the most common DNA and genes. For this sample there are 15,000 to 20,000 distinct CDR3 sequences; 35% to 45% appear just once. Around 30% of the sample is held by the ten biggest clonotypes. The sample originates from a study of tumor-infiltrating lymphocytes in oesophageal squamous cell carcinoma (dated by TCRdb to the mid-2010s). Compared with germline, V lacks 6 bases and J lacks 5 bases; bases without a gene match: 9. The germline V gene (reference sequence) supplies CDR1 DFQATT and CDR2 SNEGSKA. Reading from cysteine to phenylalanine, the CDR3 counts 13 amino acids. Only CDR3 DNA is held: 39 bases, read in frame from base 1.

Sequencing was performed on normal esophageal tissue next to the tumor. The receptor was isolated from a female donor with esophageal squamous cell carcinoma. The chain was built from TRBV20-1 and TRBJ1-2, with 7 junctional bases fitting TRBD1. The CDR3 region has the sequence CSAARDREYGYTF. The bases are TGCAGTGCCGCCCGGGACAGAGAATATGGCTACACCTTC.